A few counts support the clone carrying this T cell receptor (beta chain). This entry is derived from a study of response to subunit inactivated influenza vaccine. TCRdb independently ran MiXCR on the RT-PCR reads; one entry per CDR3 protein. The sample yields some 540,000 distinct CDR3 sequences, roughly a quarter seen once. Germline V gives CDR1 SEHNR, CDR2 FQNEAQ (reference sequence). V was pared by 0 bases and J by 4 bases, with 6 bases between. This CDR3 comprises 14 residues. This sample also appeared in a second study, on T cells expressing NK-cell markers. From that study: As the method of synthesis, 5'RACE template switching with UMIs yielded TCR beta cDNA. Dominant NKG2C+ clonotypes accounted for roughly 1.0-8% of CD8+ T cells in about six donors. Among several donors, these clonotypes also ranked first in the CD3+CD56-NKG2C+ fraction.

The genes are TRBV7-9 and TRBJ1-4; D is undetermined. This specimen consisted of CD4+ T cells sorted from PBMCs, obtained about 12 days after vaccination. The clonotype was recovered from a man between 45 and 60 years old who received an inactivated influenza vaccine. CDR3 nucleotides: TGTGCCAGCAGCTTAGCGGCTAGTAATGAAAAACTGTTTTTT. Its protein is CASSLAASNEKLFF.